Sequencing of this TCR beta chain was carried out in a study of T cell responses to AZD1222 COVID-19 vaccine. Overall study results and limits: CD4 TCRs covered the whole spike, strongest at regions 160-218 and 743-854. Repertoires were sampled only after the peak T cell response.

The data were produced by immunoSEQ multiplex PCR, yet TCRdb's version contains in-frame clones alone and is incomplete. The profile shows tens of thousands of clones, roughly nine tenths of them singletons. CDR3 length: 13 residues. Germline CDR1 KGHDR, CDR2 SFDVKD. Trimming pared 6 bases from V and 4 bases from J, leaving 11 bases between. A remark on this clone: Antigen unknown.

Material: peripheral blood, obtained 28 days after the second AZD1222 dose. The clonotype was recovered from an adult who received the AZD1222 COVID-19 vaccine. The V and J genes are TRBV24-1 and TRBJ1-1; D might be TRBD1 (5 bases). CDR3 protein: CATSIGGGTEAFF. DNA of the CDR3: TGTGCCACCAGTATCGGGGGAGGCACTGAAGCTTTCTTT.